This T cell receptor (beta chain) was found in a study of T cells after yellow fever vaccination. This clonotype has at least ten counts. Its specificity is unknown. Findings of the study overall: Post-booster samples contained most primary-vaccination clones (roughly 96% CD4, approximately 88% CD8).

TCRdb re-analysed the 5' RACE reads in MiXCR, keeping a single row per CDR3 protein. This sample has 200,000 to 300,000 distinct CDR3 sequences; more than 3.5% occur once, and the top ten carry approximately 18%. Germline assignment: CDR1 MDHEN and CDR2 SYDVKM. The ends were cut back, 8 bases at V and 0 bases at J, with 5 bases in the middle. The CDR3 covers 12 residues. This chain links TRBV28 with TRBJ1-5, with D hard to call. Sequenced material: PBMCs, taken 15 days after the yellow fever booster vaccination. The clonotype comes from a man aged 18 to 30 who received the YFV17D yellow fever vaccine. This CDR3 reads CASDNSNQPQHF. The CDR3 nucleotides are TGTGCCAGCGACAATAGCAATCAGCCCCAGCATTTT.